This T cell receptor (beta chain) comes out of a study of response to subunit inactivated influenza vaccine. Study outcomes and limitations: Seasonal influenza vaccination, on each occasion, was suggested by the authors to recruit few new T cells.

MiXCR was run by TCRdb on the RT-PCR reads, yielding one entry per CDR3 protein. The table shows a few hundred thousand distinct CDR3 sequences, with roughly 15% occurring only once. The junction had 12 bases not matched to a gene; V was cut back by 0 bases and J by 6 bases. This CDR3 has 18 residues. Looked up from germline, CDR1 is LNHNV and CDR2 is YYDKDF (reference sequence). A few counts support this clonotype. Its antigen is currently unknown. The sequence came from a man between 45 and 60 years old who received an inactivated influenza vaccine. The sequences come from PBMCs from blood, collected roughly 12 days after vaccination. This rearrangement joins TRBV15 to TRBJ2-1, with 9 bases aligning to TRBD2. CDR3 region: CATSRELAGQRALNEQFF. As DNA, the CDR3 is TGTGCCACCAGCAGAGAACTAGCGGGCCAGAGGGCCCTCAATGAGCAGTTCTTC.